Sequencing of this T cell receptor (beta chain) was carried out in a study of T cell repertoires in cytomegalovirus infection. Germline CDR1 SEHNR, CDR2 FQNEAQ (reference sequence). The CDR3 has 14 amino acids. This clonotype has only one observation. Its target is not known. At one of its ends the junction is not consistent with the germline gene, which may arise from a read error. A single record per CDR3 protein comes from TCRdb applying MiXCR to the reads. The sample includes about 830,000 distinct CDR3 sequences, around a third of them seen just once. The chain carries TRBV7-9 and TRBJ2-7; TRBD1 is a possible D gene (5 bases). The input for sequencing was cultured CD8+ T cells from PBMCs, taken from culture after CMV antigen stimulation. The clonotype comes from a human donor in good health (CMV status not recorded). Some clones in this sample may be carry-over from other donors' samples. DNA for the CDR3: TGTGCCAACAGCTTAGTGGGGCCCGCCTACGAGCAGTACTTC. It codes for CANSLVGPAYEQYF.